There are a few counts of the clone carrying this TCR beta chain. The data stem from a study of T-cell reconstitution after alpha-beta-depleted transplantation in children. This CDR3 has 16 residues. Trimming removed 7 bases from V and 3 bases from J; junction bases left unmatched: 8. In germline, CDR1 is MNHEY, CDR2 SVGAGI. Researchers prepared the TCRbeta library using unique molecular identifiers, the study reports. TCRdb re-derived calls from the PCR reads in MiXCR, one entry per CDR3 protein. Here the sample spans more than 550,000 distinct CDR3 sequences, 10% to 13% being singletons. This sample comprised PBMCs from the stem cell graft donor, obtained from the stem cell graft. This sequence was found in a human donor who donated a stem cell graft to a child with acute myeloid leukemia. The chain uses TRBV6-5 and TRBJ2-2; TRBD2 matches 10 bases. The chain's CDR3 is CASTYWTSGDTGELFF. The CDR3 region has the DNA TGTGCCAGCACTTATTGGACTAGCGGTGACACCGGGGAGCTGTTTTTT.